Following are 10 T cell receptor beta chains from one sample sequenced in a study of siplizumab effects on memory and regulatory T cells. Using immunoSEQ multiplex PCR, the repertoire was profiled, and TCRdb retains in-frame clones only, with some absent. There are 95,000 to 100,000 clones in the sample; about 90% occur only once, and approximately 12% lies in the top ten. Sequences were obtained from non-Treg CD4+ T cells sorted from blood. The receptors stem from a human donor in good health.

The chain employs TRBV7-2 and TRBJ2-7, with 11 bases fitting TRBD2. V was clipped by 3 bases and J by 7 bases; unmatched bases: 8. CDR3 length: 15 residues. Germline V lookup: CDR1 SGHTA, CDR2 FQGNSA. Written as DNA, the CDR3 is TGTGCCAGCAGCTTTAGCGGGAGGGCCATGGGGGAGCAGTACTTC. Translating it yields CASSFSGRAMGEQYF.

The chain has TRBV5-1 and TRBJ2-3; D is perhaps TRBD2 (5 bases). CDR1 and CDR2 from the germline V gene are SGHRS and YFSETQ. V was clipped by 4 bases and J by 5 bases, with 14 bases between them. CDR3 size: 14 residues. The CDR3: CASSPTPRGDTQYF. The CDR3 bases are TGCGCCAGCAGCCCGACCCCCCGGGGAGATACGCAGTATTTT.

The chain recombines TRBV27 with TRBJ2-5, with 10 bases identical to TRBD2. With 5 bases clipped from V and 4 bases from J, the junction kept 7 bases outside the gene matches. The CDR3 sequence is 15 residues long. The germline V gene encodes CDR1 MNHEY and CDR2 SMNVEV (reference sequence). The CDR3 region is CASSRASGSSETQYF. CDR3 nucleotides: TGTGCCAGCAGTAGAGCTAGCGGGAGCTCAGAGACCCAGTACTTC.

This chain uses TRBV7-9 with TRBJ2-3, with 8 nucleotides matching TRBD1. This CDR3 is built from 16 residues. Germline CDR1 and CDR2: SEHNR and FQNEAQ (reference sequence). Unmatched junction bases numbered 7, after V lost 5 bases and J lost 0 bases. The CDR3 DNA follows: TGTGCCAGCAGCCTCCGGACAGGGACTAGCACAGATACGCAGTATTTT. The encoded protein is CASSLRTGTSTDTQYF. The full variable domain, completed using reference TRBV7-9 and TRBJ2-3, is DTGVSQNPRHKITKRGQNVTFRCDPISEHNRLYWYRQTLGQGPEFLTYFQNEAQLEKSRLLSDRFSAERPKGSFSTLEIQRTEQGDSAMYLCASSLRTGTSTDTQYFGPGTRLTVL.

The rearrangement uses TRBV7-8 and TRBJ2-1, with 8 bases lining up with TRBD2. The CDR3 loop spans 14 amino acids. CDR1 and CDR2 (germline): SGHVS, FQNEAQ. The trim removed 3 bases at V and 6 bases at J, leaving 4 bases unmatched. The CDR3 DNA reads TGTGCCAGCAGCTTTAGCGGGAATCGCAATGAGCAGTTCTTC. Encoded protein: CASSFSGNRNEQFF. Using reference TRBV7-8 and TRBJ2-1 for the parts outside the CDR3, the full variable domain is GAGVSQSPRYKVAKRGQDVALRCDPISGHVSLFWYQQALGQGPEFLTYFQNEAQLDKSGLPSDRFFAERPEGSVSTLKIQRTQQEDSAVYLCASSFSGNRNEQFFGPGTRLTVL.

The chain employs TRBV14 and TRBJ2-2; D possibly corresponds to TRBD1 (7 bases). The CDR3 consists of 18 residues. The V gene lost 4 bases and the J gene lost 4 bases, with 22 bases spanning the gap. Germline assignment: CDR1 SGHDN and CDR2 FVKESK. The CDR3 DNA sequence: TGTGCCAGCAGCCCCCGTGGAGGGGGCGTTTTTGGCACCGGGGAGCTGTTTTTT. This gives the protein CASSPRGGGVFGTGELFF.

The chain combines TRBV4-2 with TRBJ1-5, with a possible D match to TRBD1 (5 bases). V lost 2 bases, J lost 0 bases, and 8 bases lay in between. Germline-derived CDR1 and CDR2 are LGHNA and YNFKEQ. This CDR3 comprises 15 residues. CDR3: CASSQRQFSNQPQHF. The CDR3 DNA is TGTGCCAGCAGCCAAAGACAGTTTAGCAATCAGCCCCAGCATTTT.

This rearrangement joins TRBV10-3 to TRBJ2-1; 7 nucleotides match TRBD2. CDR3 length: 15 residues. V lost 3 bases to trimming and J lost 3 bases; unmatched junction nucleotides: 5. Germline V gene lookup returns CDR1 ENHRY and CDR2 SYGVKD. The CDR3 loop reads CAISEVSGLYNEQFF. In nucleotides, the CDR3 is TGTGCCATCAGTGAAGTTAGCGGGCTCTACAATGAGCAGTTCTTC.

Worth noting for this clone: At one end the junction does not follow the germline gene, possibly because of a read error. The V call is TRBV10-3, the J call TRBJ2-5; TRBD2 matches 12 bases. In germline, CDR1 is ENHRY, CDR2 SYGVKD. This CDR3 has 16 residues. The CDR3: CAISATTSGSPEIQYF. The CDR3 DNA reads as TGTGCCATCAGTGCCACGACTAGCGGGAGTCCGGAGATCCAGTACTTC.

This clone was recorded once. The chain links TRBV7-9 to TRBJ1-1; TRBD1 matches at 9 bases. The CDR3 runs 15 residues. Germline trimming cut 5 bases from V and 3 bases from J; bases unmatched to any gene: 7. CDR1 and CDR2 from the germline V gene are SEHNR and FQNEAQ (reference sequence). The CDR3 loop reads CASSPETGGDTEAFF. CDR3 nucleotides: TGTGCCAGCAGCCCAGAGACAGGGGGGGACACTGAAGCTTTCTTT.